This T cell receptor (beta chain) was recovered during a study of blood T cell repertoires in COVID-19 (dated by TCRdb to the early 2020s). Some background on the complete study: Collaborator samples came from the United States, Italy and Spain and covered acute and convalescent phases of COVID-19. Where available, HLA class I and class II types were obtained from metadata supplied by the sample provider rather than from assay-based typing. The sample metadata nearly always contained a de-identified subject ID, COVID-19 status, age in years and sex. The samples were drawn from the first 160 participants of the ongoing ImmuneRACE study and from 1,200 or so subjects provided by 6 global collaborators. The material from the prospective study consisted of cDNA or gDNA derived from T cells, B-cell-depleted T cells, or PBMCs. The dataset comprised deeply sampled blood TCRbeta repertoires from subjects exposed to, actively infected with, or recovered from COVID-19. The repertoires were released in a freely available public database intended as a resource for research on the immune response to SARS-CoV-2. Results the study describes overall, beyond this receptor: How much clinical and demographic metadata was included differed by source and by participant, and the metadata was provided uncurated.

Its CDR3 holds 14 amino acids, cysteine through phenylalanine. The only DNA kept is the CDR3, 42 bases in frame from the first base. The V end gives up 10 bases and the J end 0 bases, leaving 6 bases in the junction not matched to a gene. Looking up the germline V gene yields CDR1 MRHNA and CDR2 SNTAGT. Worth noting for this clone: The antigen it recognizes is unknown. No much larger clone exists at a distance of one base, and base qualities are not known.

TCRbeta CDR3 regions were amplified from genomic DNA using the immunoSEQ Assay, a bias-controlled multiplex PCR. For the original study's pipeline: Nucleated cell counts per sample were estimated from amplification of reference gene primers within the assay. To quantify the absolute abundance of each unique TCRbeta CDR3 rearrangement, sequence reads were collapsed and filtered. For each sample, productive Simpson clonality was calculated as the square root of Simpson's diversity index across productive rearrangements. TCRdb's version of the immuneACCESS table is confined to in-frame rearrangements and falls short of the full clone set. An unresolved V gene accounts for under half of the shortfall where checked; the remainder is of unknown origin. The DNA was the basis for D and trimming; V, J and clone size are from that table. For this sample there are about 130,000 clones; about 75% appear just once. Clones ranked in the top ten supply around 18% of the sample.

The collaborating institutions used their own protocols to collect whole blood in K2EDTA tubes. For TCRbeta analysis, collaborators shipped samples as frozen whole blood, isolated PBMCs, or DNA extracted from either of those sample types. The specimen sequenced was peripheral blood. This sequence was found in a man older than 75 with acute or convalescent COVID-19. The rearrangement combines TRBV6-4 with TRBJ1-3; 7 middle bases align to TRBD1. The DNA sequence is TGTGCCACCGCGGGACAGTTCTCTGGAAACACCATATATTTT. Its product reads: CATAGQFSGNTIYF.